This T cell receptor beta chain stems from a study of type 1 regulatory T cells. On the study more broadly: T-allo10 is an in vitro-generated, Tr1-enriched CD4 T cell product specific for alloantigen.

The sample holds a few counts of this clonotype. The target antigen is unknown. CDR3 length equals 15 residues. The germline V gene encodes CDR1 LGHDT and CDR2 YNNKEL (reference sequence). The V segment lost 0 bases and the J segment 8 bases; nucleotides outside the gene matches: 7. Findings of the study overall: Type 1 regulatory T cells had a more restricted TCR repertoire than non-type 1 regulatory T cells.

TCRdb re-derived calls from the reads in MiXCR, one entry per CDR3 protein. This sample yields tens of thousands of distinct CDR3 sequences, of which 20% to 25% are seen a single time; around 8% belongs to the top ten. Sequencing was carried out using cultured type 1 regulatory T (Tr1) cells, either the whole culture or a sorted fraction (not recorded which). The sequence derives from a human donor in good health. The genes are TRBV3-1 and TRBJ1-2; 9 bases match TRBD1. CDR3 bases: TGTGCCAGCAGCCAAGACGGGGACAGGGTAGAGGGCTACACCTTC. Residues: CASSQDGDRVEGYTF.